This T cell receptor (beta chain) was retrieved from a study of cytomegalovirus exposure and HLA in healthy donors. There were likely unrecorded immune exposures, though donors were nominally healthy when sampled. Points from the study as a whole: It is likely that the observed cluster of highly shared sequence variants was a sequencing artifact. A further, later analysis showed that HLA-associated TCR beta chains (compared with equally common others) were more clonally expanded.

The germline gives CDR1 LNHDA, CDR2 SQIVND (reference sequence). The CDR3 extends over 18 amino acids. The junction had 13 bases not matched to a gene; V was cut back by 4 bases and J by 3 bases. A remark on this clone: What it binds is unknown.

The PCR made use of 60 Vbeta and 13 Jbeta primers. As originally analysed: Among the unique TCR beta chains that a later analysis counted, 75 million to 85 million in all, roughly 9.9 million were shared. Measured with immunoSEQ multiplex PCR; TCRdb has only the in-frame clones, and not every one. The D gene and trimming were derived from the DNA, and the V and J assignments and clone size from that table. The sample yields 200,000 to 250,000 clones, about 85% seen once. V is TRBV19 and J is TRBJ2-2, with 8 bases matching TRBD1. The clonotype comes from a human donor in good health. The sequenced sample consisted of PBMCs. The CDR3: CASSKGPGGRLYTGELFF. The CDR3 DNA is TGTGCCAGTAGTAAAGGTCCAGGGGGCCGTTTGTACACCGGGGAGCTGTTTTTT.